A selection of T cell receptor beta chains follows, all from one sample in a study of cytomegalovirus exposure and HLA in healthy donors. Clones were sequenced by immunoSEQ multiplex PCR, and TCRdb holds only the in-frame ones, with some missing. This sample carries approximately 54,000 clones, with 6.5% to 8% going to the ten biggest clones. Material: PBMCs. The receptor set was obtained from a woman between 40 and 55 years old in good health and CMV-seronegative. The CDR3 runs from the conserved cysteine through the conserved F or W. The order of the fields is V gene, J gene, D gene, CDR3 DNA, CDR3 protein. A D gene is named only where the DNA matches it firmly.

V: TRBV7-6
J: TRBJ2-2
D: NA
DNA: TGTGCCAGCAGCTTACAAGCGGAGCTCACCGGGGAGCTGTTTTTT
CDR3: CASSLQAELTGELFF

V: TRBV5-1
J: TRBJ2-3
D: NA
DNA: TGCGCCAGCAGCTTGGAATCGCACAGTACGCAGTATTTT
CDR3: CASSLESHSTQYF

V: TRBV28
J: TRBJ1-1
D: TRBD1
DNA: TGTGCCAGCAGTGAACCACAGGGGCGAAGGGATTTCTTT
CDR3: CASSEPQGRRDFF

V: TRBV29-1
J: TRBJ2-2
D: NA
DNA: TGCAGCGTTGAAAGCCTAGCCGGGGAGCTGTTTTTT
CDR3: CSVESLAGELFF

V: TRBV28
J: TRBJ2-6
D: TRBD1
DNA: TGTGCCAGCAGTCTACAGGGGGCGCAAGGGGCCAACGTCCTGACTTTC
CDR3: CASSLQGAQGANVLTF

V: TRBV6-5
J: TRBJ2-7
D: TRBD2
DNA: TGTGCCAGCAGTTCCTTACTAGCGGGAGGTCCATACGAGCAGTACTTC
CDR3: CASSSLLAGGPYEQYF

V: TRBV7-3
J: TRBJ2-5
D: TRBD2
DNA: TGTGCCAGCAGCTTATCGAGCGGGGAGGGCCAAGAGACCCAGTACTTC
CDR3: CASSLSSGEGQETQYF

V: TRBV5-1
J: TRBJ1-1
D: NA
DNA: TGCGCCAGCAGCTTATCAGGGTCCAACACTGAAGCTTTCTTT
CDR3: CASSLSGSNTEAFF

V: TRBV5-4
J: TRBJ1-1
D: NA
DNA: TGTGCCAGCAGCTTGGGAAACATGAACACTGAAGCTTTCTTT
CDR3: CASSLGNMNTEAFF

V: TRBV18
J: TRBJ2-1
D: TRBD2
DNA: TGTGCCAGCTCACCACCGGGTGCAGGGACTAGCGCCGGTGAGCAGTTCTTC
CDR3: CASSPPGAGTSAGEQFF

V: TRBV28
J: TRBJ1-5
D: NA
DNA: TGTGCCAGCAGTTTACAGGGGCAGCCCCAGCATTTT
CDR3: CASSLQGQPQHF

V: TRBV7-8
J: TRBJ2-1
D: TRBD2
DNA: TGTGCCAGCAGCTTGACAGCTAGACTAGCGGGCTACAATGAGCAGTTCTTC
CDR3: CASSLTARLAGYNEQFF

V: TRBV30
J: TRBJ1-5
D: NA
DNA: TGTGCCTGGAGTGCCGGGGGGGATCAGCCCCAGCATTTT
CDR3: CAWSAGGDQPQHF

V: TRBV5-1
J: TRBJ2-1
D: TRBD1
DNA: TGCGCCAGCAGCGTGGGACAGGCCAATGAGCAGTTCTTC
CDR3: CASSVGQANEQFF

V: TRBV7-6
J: TRBJ2-5
D: NA
DNA: TGTGCCAGCAGCCGGATACAGGTCCAAGAGACCCAGTACTTC
CDR3: CASSRIQVQETQYF

V: TRBV10-1
J: TRBJ1-3
D: NA
DNA: TGCGCCAGCATCGTTGTAGAGGGCCCCTCTGGAAACACCATATATTTT
CDR3: CASIVVEGPSGNTIYF

V: TRBV5-1
J: TRBJ2-3
D: NA
DNA: TGCGCCAGCAGCCCAACCGGGAGCACGCAGTATTTT
CDR3: CASSPTGSTQYF

V: TRBV5-1
J: TRBJ1-1
D: TRBD1
DNA: TGCGCCAGCAGCAACAGGGGTAAAGAAGCTTTCTTT
CDR3: CASSNRGKEAFF

V: TRBV19
J: TRBJ1-2
D: TRBD1
DNA: TGTGCCAGTAGTAGGACAGGAAACTATGGCTACACCTTC
CDR3: CASSRTGNYGYTF

V: TRBV5-4
J: TRBJ1-1
D: NA
DNA: TGTGCCAGCAGCTTGACTAACGCGAACACTGAAGCTTTCTTT
CDR3: CASSLTNANTEAFF

V: TRBV29-1
J: TRBJ1-2
D: TRBD1
DNA: TGCAGCGTTACGCCAAACCTCCCGACAGGGCAAGAAGGCTACACCTTC
CDR3: CSVTPNLPTGQEGYTF

V: TRBV27
J: TRBJ2-1
D: TRBD2
DNA: TGTGCCAGCCGGGACTACCTAAACAATGAGCAGTTCTTC
CDR3: CASRDYLNNEQFF

V: TRBV6-5
J: TRBJ1-2
D: TRBD1
DNA: TGTGCCAGCAGTTACGGACAGGGGGGTGGCTATGGCTACACCTTC
CDR3: CASSYGQGGGYGYTF

V: TRBV27
J: TRBJ1-4
D: NA
DNA: TGTGCCAGCAGTCCATTTGGGGCAGGAAGGGAAAAACTGTTTTTT
CDR3: CASSPFGAGREKLFF